The sequence of this T cell receptor (beta chain) was determined in a study of OX40 agonist ivuxolimab in advanced cancers. About the study as a whole: Ivuxolimab was an agonistic, fully human IgG2 monoclonal antibody directed against OX40 (CD134), a costimulatory receptor. Intravenous ivuxolimab was administered to patients every 2 weeks at six dose levels: 0.01, 0.1, 0.3, 1.5, 3 and 10 mg/kg. Of the approximately 50 patients in dose escalation, around 20 had hepatocellular carcinoma, approximately 15 had melanoma, 9 had renal cell carcinoma and 9 had head and neck cancer. The dose-escalation cohort was about 86% male with a mean age of approximately 60 years, ranging from roughly 20 to 80. Patients were allowed to have had prior anti-PD-1, anti-PD-L1 or anti-CTLA-4 therapy, and approximately 41% of the dose-escalation patients had previously received checkpoint inhibitors. Partial responses occurred in three dose-escalation patients, of whom one had hepatocellular carcinoma and two had cutaneous melanoma. Peripheral TCRbeta sequencing was intended to test whether TCR sequence diversity was altered and clonal T-cell expansion was caused by ivuxolimab. The paper reports the monotherapy dose-escalation portion (N of about 47 patients) of the phase I ivuxolimab trial.

Measured from the cysteine to the phenylalanine, the CDR3 is 15 residues long. The DNA shown is the 45-base CDR3, in frame from base 1. CDR1 MNHEY and CDR2 SMNVEV were looked up in the germline V gene (reference sequence). V is cut by 5 bases and J by 4 bases, and the space between the germline ends is 17 bases. Patients with a history of autoimmune disease or receiving systemic immunosuppression were excluded from the trial. Peripheral blood for TCR sequencing was collected from all dose cohorts at baseline, on cycle 4 day 1, and on cycle 7 day 1. The samples were drawn from a first-in-human, open-label, multicenter phase I dose-escalation trial of ivuxolimab. The trial enrolled adults with locally advanced or metastatic head and neck squamous cell, hepatocellular, melanoma or renal cell carcinoma. Before TCR sequencing, CD4+ T cells and CD8+ T cells were sorted from peripheral blood as separate populations.

To sequence the TCRbeta CDR3 region, genomic DNA was isolated from the sorted cells. TCRbeta CDR3 regions were sequenced using the immunoSEQ Assay. The source is immuneACCESS, and TCRdb retained only in-frame sequences with V and J called. Part of the clones is not carried over; for the studies checked, unresolved V genes explain less than half of this, and the remainder is unexplained. The sample profile shows roughly 23,000 clones; roughly 80% of them were found once. Together, the top ten hold about 23% of the sample. Points on this clone: The antigen it binds to is not known. One base away there is no much larger clone; base qualities are not given.

On the study overall, not on this receptor specifically: Clonal expansion of both CD4+ and CD8+ blood T cells was observed from baseline to week 6 at doses 0.1 to 3.0 mg/kg. Partial responders in the 0.1-3.0 mg/kg groups had among the lowest normalized peripheral clonal expansion, especially among CD8+ T cells. After ivuxolimab, CD8+ T cells had more expanded clones than CD4+ T cells on average. Low levels of normalized T-cell clonal expansion were also seen in some patients who did not respond. The antigen specificity of the clonally expanded peripheral T cells was not determined.

The receptor chain draws on TRBV27 and TRBJ2-5; the D gene is possibly TRBD1 or TRBD2, with 6 bases matching each. The TCR originated in an adult with an advanced solid tumor such as melanoma, head and neck, liver or kidney cancer. The specimen was CD4+ or CD8+ T cells sorted from blood, collected in a trial of the OX40 agonist ivuxolimab. The bases read TGTGCCAGCAGTGCTCGACAGGTGGGAGGAGAGACCCAGTACTTC. This gives the protein CASSARQVGGETQYF.